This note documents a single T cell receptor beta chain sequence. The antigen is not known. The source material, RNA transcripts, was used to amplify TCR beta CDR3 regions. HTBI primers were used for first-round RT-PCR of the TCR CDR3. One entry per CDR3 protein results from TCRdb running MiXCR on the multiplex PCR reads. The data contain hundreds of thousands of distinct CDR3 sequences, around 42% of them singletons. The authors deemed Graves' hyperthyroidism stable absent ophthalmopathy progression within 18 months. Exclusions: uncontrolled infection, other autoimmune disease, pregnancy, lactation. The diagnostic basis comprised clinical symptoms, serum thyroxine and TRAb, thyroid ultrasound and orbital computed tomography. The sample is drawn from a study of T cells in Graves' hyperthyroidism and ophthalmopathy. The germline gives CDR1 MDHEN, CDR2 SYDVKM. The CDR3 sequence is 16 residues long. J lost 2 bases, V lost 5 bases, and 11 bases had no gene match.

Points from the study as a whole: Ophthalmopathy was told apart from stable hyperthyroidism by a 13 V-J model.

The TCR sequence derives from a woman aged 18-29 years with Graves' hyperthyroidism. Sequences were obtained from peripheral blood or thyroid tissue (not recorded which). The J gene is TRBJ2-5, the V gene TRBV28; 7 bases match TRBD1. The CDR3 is CASSDPGTDQQETQYF. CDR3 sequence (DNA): TGTGCCAGCAGTGATCCAGGGACAGATCAACAAGAGACCCAGTACTTC.